This is a list of T cell receptor beta chains from one sample in a study of T-cell memory formation after mild COVID-19. A single record per CDR3 protein comes from TCRdb applying MiXCR to the 5' RACE reads. The sample carries 220,000 or so distinct CDR3 sequences, 9.5% recorded once. Sequencing was done on a sample of PBMCs or a T cell subset sorted from them (not recorded which). These receptors were taken from a man aged 18 to 30 who had mild COVID-19 (a few samples of this study predate the infection). Cell type and time point are not known. The CDR3 runs from the conserved cysteine through the conserved F or W. The order of the fields is clone size, V gene, J gene, D gene, CDR3 DNA, CDR3 protein. D genes are given only for firm matches. The size field is filled for only some rows; it gives once, few, many or a size class.

>many|TRBV14|TRBJ2-7|NA
TGTGCCAGCAGCCAAACAGGGCTGTCCTACGAGCAGTACTTC
CASSQTGLSYEQYF
>NA|TRBV28|TRBJ1-1|NA
TGTGCCAGCAGTTTAGTTCACACTGAAGCTTTCTTT
CASSLVHTEAFF
>many|TRBV7-8|TRBJ1-5|TRBD1
TGTGCCAGCAGCTTACAGGGGGACCTTAGCAATCAGCCCCAGCATTTT
CASSLQGDLSNQPQHF
>few|TRBV4-3|TRBJ1-3|NA
TGCGCCAGCAGCCCAGTAATGTTCGGGGCCTCTGGAAACACCATATATTTT
CASSPVMFGASGNTIYF
>many|TRBV5-1|TRBJ1-1|NA
TGCGCCAGCAGCTTGGAGGGTGTCGGAGCTTTCTTT
CASSLEGVGAFF
>NA|TRBV6-5|TRBJ1-2|NA
TGTGCCAGCAGTTACGCGACAGGAGCAAATGGCTACACCTTC
CASSYATGANGYTF
>NA|TRBV6-5|TRBJ2-2|NA
TGTGCCAGCAGACGGGTCCTGAGGGGCACCGGGGAGCTGTTTTTT
CASRRVLRGTGELFF
>many|TRBV4-1|TRBJ2-3|TRBD1
TGCGCCAGCAGCCAACTTACCGGGACAGTTAGCACAGATACGCAGTATTTT
CASSQLTGTVSTDTQYF
>NA|TRBV7-9|TRBJ2-3|NA
TGTGCCAGCAGCATTTACGGAGGTACAGATACGCAGTATTTT
CASSIYGGTDTQYF
>NA|TRBV6-2/TRBV6-3|TRBJ2-1|TRBD2
TGTGCCAGCACTCCGGGACTAGCGGGTCACAATGAGCAGTTCTTC
CASTPGLAGHNEQFF
>few|TRBV6-1|TRBJ2-5|NA
TGTGCCAGCAGTGACCCGTACCAAGAGACCCAGTACTTC
CASSDPYQETQYF
>NA|TRBV28|TRBJ2-5|TRBD2
TGTGCCAGCAGCCTGACTAGCGGGGGGGCTTTAGAGACCCAGTACTTC
CASSLTSGGALETQYF
>NA|TRBV28|TRBJ1-2|NA
TGTGCCAGCAGTTTCCTTCCGGCGGGAGGCTACACCTTC
CASSFLPAGGYTF
>few|TRBV4-2|TRBJ2-7|NA
TGTGCCAGCAGCCTCACTCGGGACTCCTACGAGCAGTACTTC
CASSLTRDSYEQYF
>many|TRBV7-2|TRBJ2-1|NA
TGTGCCAGCAGCTTCGACCGGATGCGCTCCTACAATGAGCAGTTCTTC
CASSFDRMRSYNEQFF
>few|TRBV3-1|TRBJ1-2|NA
TGTGCCAGCAGCCAAGCGCCAGGGCTCTATGGCTACACCTTC
CASSQAPGLYGYTF
>many|TRBV7-9|TRBJ2-4|NA
TGTGCCAGCAAGCATCCGCAAGCCAAAAACATTCAGTACTTC
CASKHPQAKNIQYF